One and the same sample provided the 32 T cell receptor beta chains below, sequenced in a study of cytomegalovirus exposure and HLA in healthy donors. Primers for the PCR totalled 60 Vbeta and 13 Jbeta. The table came from immunoSEQ multiplex PCR; TCRdb's copy has only in-frame clones and leaves some out. The sample carries some 240,000 clones, 85% to 95% recorded once. The specimen was PBMCs. These receptors all come from a girl between 2 and 10 years old in good health and CMV-seronegative.

For the CDR3, the DNA is TGTGCCATCAGTGACTGGGCAGGGCCCTACGAGCAGTACTTC. Translation: CAISDWAGPYEQYF. The J gene is TRBJ2-5, the V gene TRBV10-3, with TRBD1 as a possible D gene (5 bases). The J call is doubtful: the DNA matches TRBJ2-7 better. The CDR3 sequence is 14 residues long. The germline V gene encodes CDR1 ENHRY and CDR2 SYGVKD.

The chain has TRBV5-1 and TRBJ2-5; 12 nucleotides align to TRBD2. Unmatched junction bases numbered 3, after V lost 4 bases and J lost 2 bases. Germline V gene lookup returns CDR1 SGHRS and CDR2 YFSETQ. The CDR3 has 15 residues. The CDR3 DNA reads as TGCGCCAGCAGCGAGGGACTAGCGGGTCAAGAGACCCAGTACTTC. This gives the protein CASSEGLAGQETQYF.

This clone occurred a few times. This chain uses TRBV28 with TRBJ1-1; TRBD1 matches 10 bases. The CDR3 runs to 15 residues. With 5 bases clipped from V and 2 bases from J, the junction kept 5 bases outside the gene matches. Germline CDR1 and CDR2: MDHEN and SYDVKM. The CDR3 DNA is TGTGCCAGCAGTCTGGGACAGGGGATTAACACTGAAGCTTTCTTT. Its translation: CASSLGQGINTEAFF.

The CDR3 loop is CASAKIGERGTEAFF. In DNA, the CDR3 is TGTGCCAGTGCGAAGATAGGGGAGCGGGGCACTGAAGCTTTCTTT. V usage is TRBV19 and J usage is TRBJ1-1; D perhaps matches TRBD1 (5 bases). There are 15 residues in the CDR3. CDR1 is LNHDA, CDR2 SQIVND, per germline (reference sequence). Deletions cut 8 bases from V and 4 bases from J, with 20 bases between.

J is TRBJ1-2 and V is TRBV2; 12 nucleotides line up with TRBD1. The CDR3 has 15 residues. CDR1 SNHLY and CDR2 FYNNEI come from the germline V gene. J was trimmed by 3 bases and V by 6 bases; bases with no gene match: 5. CDR3 amino acids: CASSRGTGGDYGYTF. CDR3 DNA sequence: TGTGCCAGCAGCCGCGGGACAGGGGGCGACTATGGCTACACCTTC.

The chain combines TRBV7-2 with TRBJ2-5; weak D call: TRBD2 (5 bases). Germline V gene data show CDR1 as SGHTA and CDR2 as FQGNSA. The V and J ends lost 2 bases and 5 bases respectively, with 9 bases between them. CDR3 size: 13 residues. DNA of the CDR3: TGTGCCAGCAGCTTAAGAGGGTTGGAGACCCAGTACTTC. It codes for CASSLRGLETQYF. The variable domain in full, with the rest retrieved from reference TRBV7-2 and TRBJ2-5, is GAGVSQSPSNKVTEKGKDVELRCDPISGHTALYWYRQSLGQGLEFLIYFQGNSAPDKSGLPSDRFSAERTGGSVSTLTIQRTQQEDSAVYLCASSLRGLETQYFGPGTRLLVL.

This chain uses TRBV11-2 with TRBJ2-7; tentative D call: TRBD2 (5 bases). The CDR3 has 13 amino acids. Germline V gene lookup returns CDR1 SGHAT and CDR2 FQNNGV. V was trimmed by 5 bases and J by 3 bases, leaving 11 bases between them. This chain's CDR3 is CASSPRTLYEQYF. The CDR3 DNA reads as TGTGCCAGCAGCCCGCGGACTCTCTACGAGCAGTACTTC.

CDR3 DNA sequence: TGTGCCAGCAGCTTACTCACTCGCGGGACCTCCTACGAGCAGTACTTC. Translated, it gives CASSLLTRGTSYEQYF. The chain joins TRBV7-9 to TRBJ2-7; perhaps TRBD2 as D (6 bases). The germline CDR1 and CDR2 sequences are SEHNR and FQNEAQ (reference sequence). This CDR3 region has 16 residues. V was pared by 2 bases and J by 0 bases, with 14 bases between. Complete variable domain (other parts from reference TRBV7-9 and TRBJ2-7): DTGVSQNPRHKITKRGQNVTFRCDPISEHNRLYWYRQTLGQGPEFLTYFQNEAQLEKSRLLSDRFSAERPKGSFSTLEIQRTEQGDSAMYLCASSLLTRGTSYEQYFGPGTRLTVT.

This clone showed up just once. This chain links TRBV30 with TRBJ2-1; D is undetermined. Looked up from germline, CDR1 is GTSNPN and CDR2 is SVGIG (reference sequence). Deletions cut 0 bases from V and 5 bases from J, with 8 bases between. The CDR3 length is 13 residues. CDR3: CAWSVSWHNEQFF. The CDR3, as DNA: TGTGCCTGGAGTGTCTCTTGGCACAATGAGCAGTTCTTC.

This clone appeared a few times. The gene calls are TRBV5-4 and TRBJ2-4; D may match TRBD1 or TRBD2 (6 bases each). The V end lost 10 bases, the J end lost 2 bases, and 16 bases lay between the germline ends. The CDR3 runs 14 residues. CDR1 SGHNT and CDR2 YYREEE come from the germline V gene (reference sequence). The CDR3 sequence: CAGSLGGPKNIQYF. DNA of the CDR3: TGTGCCGGCTCCTTGGGGGGCCCCAAAAACATTCAGTACTTC.

The chain couples TRBV25-1 to TRBJ1-3; D is uncertain. There are 15 residues in the CDR3. Looked up from germline, CDR1 is MGHDK and CDR2 is SYGVNS. V lost 2 bases and J 2 bases, leaving 10 bases between the germline ends. The CDR3: CASSEHVAAGNTIYF. CDR3 coding DNA: TGTGCCAGCAGTGAACACGTGGCAGCTGGAAACACCATATATTTT. Supplemented by reference TRBV25-1 and TRBJ1-3, the full variable domain reads EADIYQTPRYLVIGTGKKITLECSQTMGHDKMYWYQQDPGMELHLIHYSYGVNSTEKGDLSSESTVSRIRTEHFPLTLESARPSHTSQYLCASSEHVAAGNTIYFGEGSWLTVV.

The chain links TRBV15 to TRBJ1-4; weak D call: TRBD1 (5 bases). Per germline, CDR1 LNHNV and CDR2 YYDKDF (reference sequence). Trimming cost V 0 bases and J 5 bases, with 10 bases left between them. The CDR3 extends over 15 amino acids. CDR3 residues: CATSREGRTNEKLFF. The CDR3 nucleotides are TGTGCCACCAGCAGAGAGGGCAGGACAAATGAAAAACTGTTTTTT.

This chain connects TRBV5-1 to TRBJ1-5; 7 bases are a match to TRBD1. CDR1 and CDR2 from the germline V gene are SGHRS and YFSETQ. The CDR3 length is 15 residues. Trimming cost V 4 bases and J 5 bases; bases outside gene matches: 9. The CDR3 spells CASSGQQGKDQPQHF. The CDR3 DNA reads as TGCGCCAGCAGCGGCCAACAGGGGAAGGATCAGCCCCAGCATTTT. The entire variable domain, with the rest obtained from reference TRBV5-1 and TRBJ1-5, is as follows: KAGVTQTPRYLIKTRGQQVTLSCSPISGHRSVSWYQQTPGQGLQFLFEYFSETQRNKGNFPGRFSGRQFSNSRSEMNVSTLELGDSALYLCASSGQQGKDQPQHFGDGTRLSIL.

V gene TRBV27 combines with J gene TRBJ2-1, with TRBD2 matching over 11 bases. V lost 5 bases to trimming and J lost 3 bases; unmatched junction nucleotides: 3. Per the germline V gene, CDR1 is MNHEY and CDR2 is SMNVEV (reference sequence). The CDR3 runs to 15 residues. CDR3 nucleotides: TGTGCCAGCAGTGTGACTAGCGGGGTCTACAATGAGCAGTTCTTC. It translates to CASSVTSGVYNEQFF.

J is TRBJ1-1 and V is TRBV7-9; 8 bases line up with TRBD1. After removal of 2 bases from V and 1 base from J, the junction contained 6 bases not matched to a gene. The length of the CDR3 is 16 residues. The germline V gene has CDR1 SEHNR and CDR2 FQNEAQ (reference sequence). The CDR3 protein is CASSLQGAGGNTEAFF. In DNA form, the CDR3 reads TGTGCCAGCAGCTTACAGGGGGCCGGGGGGAACACTGAAGCTTTCTTT.

This chain connects TRBV2 to TRBJ2-3, with no clear D. Germline loops: CDR1 SNHLY, CDR2 FYNNEI. Trimming removed 6 bases from V and 7 bases from J, with 14 bases in between. The CDR3 is made up of 13 amino acids. CDR3 sequence (DNA): TGTGCCAGCAGCGTTCTAGTTGTAAATACGCAGTATTTT. This translates into CASSVLVVNTQYF.

The chain recombines TRBV10-3 with TRBJ1-1; no firm D call. The germline V and J ends were trimmed by 5 bases and 5 bases, with 12 bases remaining between them. The V gene's germline CDR1 is ENHRY and CDR2 SYGVKD. The CDR3 loop spans 13 amino acids. The CDR3, as DNA: TGTGCCATCAGTAAAATCTCGGGGACTGAAGCTTTCTTT. As protein: CAISKISGTEAFF.

This clone was recorded a few times. V and J are TRBV5-1 and TRBJ2-2, with 13 positions matching TRBD2. Germline CDR1 reads SGHRS; CDR2 reads YFSETQ. CDR3 length: 16 residues. Germline trimming cut 4 bases from V and 6 bases from J; bases unmatched to any gene: 6. Written as DNA, the CDR3 is TGCGCCAGCAGCCCCGGACTAGCGGGAGTACCCGGGGAGCTGTTTTTT. Translating it yields CASSPGLAGVPGELFF. Drawing the rest from reference TRBV5-1 and TRBJ2-2, the complete variable domain is KAGVTQTPRYLIKTRGQQVTLSCSPISGHRSVSWYQQTPGQGLQFLFEYFSETQRNKGNFPGRFSGRQFSNSRSEMNVSTLELGDSALYLCASSPGLAGVPGELFFGEGSRLTVL.

The chain combines TRBV25-1 with TRBJ1-1; 11 bases map to TRBD1. The germline CDR1 and CDR2 sequences are MGHDK and SYGVNS. V lost 7 bases to trimming and J lost 11 bases; unmatched junction nucleotides: 15. The CDR3 sequence is 15 residues long. The CDR3 DNA follows: TGTGCCAGCAATGAGCGCGGCGGACAGGGGGCGCAGGCTTTCTTT. Amino acid sequence: CASNERGGQGAQAFF.

The V call is TRBV18, the J call TRBJ1-1; 7 bases agree with TRBD1. The CDR3 spans 13 residues. CDR1 and CDR2 (germline): KGHSH, LQKENI. The V and J ends lost 3 bases and 6 bases, in that order; junction bases with no gene match: 4. In DNA form, the CDR3 reads TGTGCCAGCTCACCCTACAGGGGTCCTGAAGCTTTCTTT. Translating gives CASSPYRGPEAFF.

The chain combines TRBV9 with TRBJ2-3, with 8 bases that match TRBD2. Germline-derived CDR1 and CDR2 are SGDLS and YYNGEE. The CDR3 runs to 15 residues. V was clipped by 2 bases and J by 8 bases; unmatched bases: 10. CDR3 nucleotides: TGTGCCAGCAGCGTCGGAACTAGCGGCCTTAGTACGCAGTATTTT. It is translated as CASSVGTSGLSTQYF.

V usage is TRBV6-1 and J usage is TRBJ2-5, with D tentatively TRBD1 (6 bases). Germline V gives CDR1 MNHNS, CDR2 SASEGT. The CDR3 loop spans 15 amino acids. V lost 1 base and J 4 bases, leaving 13 bases between the germline ends. The CDR3 DNA follows: TGTGCCAGCAGTGAAGAGGGGGTCCCCGGAGAGACCCAGTACTTC. Its translation is CASSEEGVPGETQYF.

This chain joins TRBV4-1 and TRBJ2-1; 8 nucleotides agree with TRBD2. Per the germline V gene, CDR1 is MGHRA and CDR2 is YSYEKL. Germline trimming cut 3 bases from V and 0 bases from J; bases unmatched to any gene: 13. This CDR3 contains 19 residues. In DNA, the CDR3 is TGCGCCAGCAGCCAGTGGTGGGCTAGCGGGCCGAGCTCCTACAATGAGCAGTTCTTC. Amino acids: CASSQWWASGPSSYNEQFF.

The chain joins TRBV6-5 to TRBJ1-5; TRBD1 might be the D (5 bases). The CDR3 loop spans 13 amino acids. From germline, CDR1 is MNHEY and CDR2 SVGAGI. V dropped 5 bases and J dropped 2 bases, with 7 bases sitting between them. This chain's CDR3 is CASSTQGNQPQHF. Written as DNA, the CDR3 is TGTGCCAGCAGTACACAGGGCAATCAGCCCCAGCATTTT.

CDR3 in amino acids: CASSLVFPDSKETQYF. DNA for the CDR3: TGTGCCAGCAGCTTAGTCTTTCCGGACAGTAAAGAGACCCAGTACTTC. V is TRBV11-2 and J is TRBJ2-5; D may be TRBD1 (6 bases). Germline V gene data show CDR1 as SGHAT and CDR2 as FQNNGV. V was shortened by 1 base and J by 3 bases, with 15 bases between the two germline ends. The CDR3 contains 16 residues.

J is TRBJ2-1 and V is TRBV4-1, with a tentative D call TRBD2 (5 bases). V was pared by 5 bases and J by 0 bases, with 14 bases between. Looked up from germline, CDR1 is MGHRA and CDR2 is YSYEKL. This CDR3 region has 16 residues. In DNA, the CDR3 is TGCGCCAGCAGCGGCCGACTACCCCACTCCTACAATGAGCAGTTCTTC. Translation gives CASSGRLPHSYNEQFF.

The chain combines TRBV28 with TRBJ2-3; TRBD2 is a possible D gene (6 bases). The V and J ends lost 1 base and 2 bases respectively, with 10 bases between them. The CDR3 has 15 residues. Germline CDR1 MDHEN, CDR2 SYDVKM. The CDR3 bases are TGTGCCAGCAGTTTATCTGCGGGGTACACAGATACGCAGTATTTT. Protein: CASSLSAGYTDTQYF.

Of note for this clone: The junction shows a germline mismatch at one end, possibly a read error. The rearrangement links TRBV13 to TRBJ2-7; 8 positions match TRBD2. This CDR3 is 14 amino acids long. The germline V gene has CDR1 PRHDT and CDR2 FYEKMQ (reference sequence). The CDR3 coding sequence is TGTGCCAGCGTCAAGCGGGGGTTCTCCTGCGAGCAGTACTTC. It is translated as CASVKRGFSCEQYF.

This clone was detected a few times. The rearrangement links TRBV30 to TRBJ1-1; 10 positions match TRBD1. In germline, CDR1 is GTSNPN, CDR2 SVGIG (reference sequence). There are 14 residues in the CDR3. V shed 6 bases, J shed 5 bases, and the junction held 9 bases outside the gene matches. The CDR3 nucleotides read TGTGCCTGTAGCCTCCGGGACAGGGGAACTGAAGCTTTCTTT. Translating gives CACSLRDRGTEAFF.

V usage is TRBV7-9 and J usage is TRBJ2-1; tentatively, D is TRBD2 (5 bases). The CDR3 length is 10 residues. V was cut by 5 bases and J by 10 bases, with 6 bases left in between. The germline CDR1 and CDR2 sequences are SEHNR and FQNEAQ (reference sequence). The CDR3 is CASSEGEQFF. CDR3 DNA: TGTGCCAGCAGCGAGGGAGAGCAGTTCTTC. Based on the CDR3 plus reference TRBV7-9 and TRBJ2-1, the full variable domain is DTGVSQNPRHKITKRGQNVTFRCDPISEHNRLYWYRQTLGQGPEFLTYFQNEAQLEKSRLLSDRFSAERPKGSFSTLEIQRTEQGDSAMYLCASSEGEQFFGPGTRLTVL.

This clone has only one observation. The chain couples TRBV19 to TRBJ1-4; maybe TRBD1 (6 bases). The CDR3 runs to 15 residues. The V end was cut by 5 bases, the J end by 8 bases, with 18 bases between. Germline-derived CDR1 and CDR2 are LNHDA and SQIVND (reference sequence). The CDR3 region is CASSLQGGGQEKLFF. CDR3 DNA sequence: TGTGCCAGTAGTTTACAGGGCGGAGGTCAGGAAAAACTGTTTTTT. The whole variable domain, remainder taken from reference TRBV19 and TRBJ1-4, is DGGITQSPKYLFRKEGQNVTLSCEQNLNHDAMYWYRQDPGQGLRLIYYSQIVNDFQKGDIAEGYSVSREKKESFPLTVTSAQKNPTAFYLCASSLQGGGQEKLFFGSGTQLSVL.

This clone was seen a single time. The rearrangement joins TRBV7-9 to TRBJ2-1, with no clear D. CDR1 is SEHNR and CDR2 is FQNEAQ in the germline V gene (reference sequence). The V and J ends lost 1 base and 0 bases respectively, with 10 bases between them. This CDR3 is 16 amino acids long. The CDR3 nucleotides are TGTGCCAGCAGCTTAGAGGCTGGGCCCTCCTACAATGAGCAGTTCTTC. Its protein product is CASSLEAGPSYNEQFF.